The 15 T cell receptor beta chains presented below share a single source sample, sequenced in a study of memory CD4+ T cells and cytomegalovirus serostatus. Single viable CD3+CD4+CD8-CD45RO+ cells were sorted as the memory CD4+ T cells. Profiled with immunoSEQ multiplex PCR; TCRdb holds only in-frame clones, not every one. The sample has around 88,000 clones, around 80% seen once; the top ten hold 3.6%. The specimen was memory CD4+ T cells from blood. The receptors were sampled from an adult in good health and CMV-seropositive.

CDR3 protein: CASSWGSGRDNEQFF. Written as DNA, the CDR3 is TGTGCCAGCAGCTGGGGGAGCGGGAGGGACAATGAGCAGTTCTTC. The chain carries TRBV7-3 and TRBJ2-1; 10 nucleotides agree with TRBD2. Trimming cost V 4 bases and J 5 bases; bases outside gene matches: 5. The CDR3 totals 15 residues. CDR1 and CDR2 (germline): SGHTA, FQGTGA.

This clone was seen only a few times. This chain uses TRBV5-1 with TRBJ2-1; 12 bases align to TRBD1. Trimming at V came to 4 bases and at J to 6 bases, leaving 5 bases not matched to a gene. The CDR3 has 15 residues. Germline V gene sequence: CDR1 SGHRS, CDR2 YFSETQ. The CDR3 DNA reads as TGCGCCAGCAGCGGGGGACAGGGGGCTTTCAATGAGCAGTTCTTC. Translation gives CASSGGQGAFNEQFF.

The chain couples TRBV19 to TRBJ1-1; TRBD1 might be the D (5 bases). V lost 5 bases, J lost 1 base, and 17 bases lay in between. Germline V gene lookup returns CDR1 LNHDA and CDR2 SQIVND (reference sequence). The CDR3 contains 16 residues. CDR3 loop: CASSSRTVGGNTEAFF. In DNA, the CDR3 is TGTGCCAGTAGTTCAAGGACTGTTGGGGGGAACACTGAAGCTTTCTTT.

CDR3: CASSQDRAGELFF. DNA for the CDR3: TGCGCCAGCAGCCAAGATAGGGCTGGGGAGCTGTTTTTT. The V call is TRBV4-3, the J call TRBJ2-2, with no clear D. The germline CDR1 and CDR2 sequences are LGHNA and YSLEER. V lost 0 bases to trimming and J lost 8 bases, with 7 bases between them. The length of the CDR3 is 13 residues.

The chain carries TRBV18 and TRBJ2-1, with D hard to call. CDR1 and CDR2 from the germline V gene are KGHSH and LQKENI. The length of the CDR3 is 14 residues. The V end lost 2 bases, the J end lost 2 bases, and 7 bases lay between the germline ends. DNA of the CDR3: TGTGCCAGCTCACCAATCGCAGCCTACAATGAGCAGTTCTTC. Residues: CASSPIAAYNEQFF.

The table lists this clone with a count of one. The CDR3 region has the DNA TGTGCCACCAGCAGAGATCGTAGCGGGCAGCCCCGGCAGTACTTC. It encodes CATSRDRSGQPRQYF. The rearrangement joins TRBV15 to TRBJ2-7; 7 nucleotides agree with TRBD2. Losses at the gene ends were 0 bases for V and 9 bases for J; bases not matched to a gene: 11. Germline CDR1 and CDR2: LNHNV and YYDKDF (reference sequence). The CDR3 loop spans 15 amino acids. The full variable domain, rest sourced from reference TRBV15 and TRBJ2-7, is DAMVIQNPRYQVTQFGKPVTLSCSQTLNHNVMYWYQQKSSQAPKLLFHYYDKDFNNEADTPDNFQSRRPNTSFCFLDIRSPGLGDTAMYLCATSRDRSGQPRQYFGPGTRLTVT.

V usage is TRBV7-2 and J usage is TRBJ2-7; D is possibly TRBD1 (5 bases). Trimming took 3 bases from V and 2 from J, leaving 11 bases between them. The CDR3 is 14 amino acids. CDR1 is SGHTA and CDR2 is FQGNSA in the germline V gene. This CDR3 reads CASSLPGQTYEQYF. The CDR3 nucleotides are TGTGCCAGCAGCTTGCCTGGACAAACCTACGAGCAGTACTTC.

This chain joins TRBV5-5 and TRBJ1-4; no clear D. The CDR3 has 14 amino acids. In germline, CDR1 is SGHKS, CDR2 YYEKEE (reference sequence). Trimming pared 6 bases from V and 7 bases from J, leaving 16 bases between. The CDR3 protein is CASTPVGSGEKLFF. DNA of the CDR3: TGTGCCAGCACCCCGGTGGGATCGGGTGAAAAACTGTTTTTT.

The chain recombines TRBV27 with TRBJ1-1; TRBD1 aligns across 12 bases. Germline V CDR1 and CDR2: MNHEY, SMNVEV (reference sequence). The V segment lost 4 bases and the J segment 6 bases; nucleotides outside the gene matches: 9. CDR3 length: 16 residues. The CDR3 region has the DNA TGTGCCAGCAGTTCGACCGGGACAGGGGGCCGGGCTGAAGCTTTCTTT. It encodes CASSSTGTGGRAEAFF.

V and J are TRBV28 and TRBJ1-2; no reliable D call. CDR1 is MDHEN and CDR2 is SYDVKM in the germline V gene. The ends were cut back, 1 base at V and 4 bases at J, with 7 bases in the middle. The CDR3 length is 13 residues. The CDR3 spells CASSLSQAYGYTF. The CDR3 DNA reads as TGTGCCAGCAGTTTATCGCAGGCCTATGGCTACACCTTC.

This chain joins TRBV2 and TRBJ2-7; no firm D call. Trimming took 2 bases from V and 1 from J, leaving 12 bases between them. CDR3 length: 15 amino acids. CDR1 is SNHLY and CDR2 is FYNNEI in the germline V gene. The CDR3 here is CASSERSANSYEQYF. DNA for the CDR3: TGTGCCAGCAGTGAACGGTCAGCCAATTCCTACGAGCAGTACTTC.

The rearrangement links TRBV7-2 to TRBJ1-1, with 12 bases matching TRBD1. The CDR3 loop spans 16 amino acids. Germline assignment: CDR1 SGHTA and CDR2 FQGNSA. Trimming cost V 5 bases and J 6 bases; bases outside gene matches: 10. The CDR3 is CASSLLGQGAIAEAFF. CDR3 sequence (DNA): TGTGCCAGCAGCCTCCTGGGACAGGGGGCGATAGCTGAAGCTTTCTTT.

The V gene is TRBV29-1, the J gene TRBJ1-1; D gene uncertain. This CDR3 is 12 amino acids long. Trimming took 7 bases from V and 1 from J, leaving 10 bases between them. Germline lookup yields CDR1 SQVTM and CDR2 ANQGSEA. CDR3: CSGADANTEAFF. The CDR3 bases are TGCAGCGGCGCAGATGCGAACACTGAAGCTTTCTTT.

As concerns this clone: At one end, the junction sequence differs from germline, possibly due to a read error. This chain connects TRBV7-7 to TRBJ2-5; 9 positions match TRBD1. Germline V gene lookup returns CDR1 SSHAT and CDR2 FNYEAQ (reference sequence). The CDR3 is 15 residues long. The CDR3 sequence is CASSLGQGLQETQYF. CDR3 DNA sequence: TGTGCTAGCAGCCTCGGACAGGGGCTCCAAGAGACCCAGTACTTC.

This clone has only one observation. V usage is TRBV10-1 and J usage is TRBJ2-7; D is possibly TRBD2 (7 bases). Deletions cut 4 bases from V and 2 bases from J, with 12 bases between. CDR3 length equals 14 residues. Germline CDR1 and CDR2: WNHNN and SYGVQD (reference sequence). In DNA, the CDR3 is TGCGCCAGCAGTGGGGGGGGCAGACCCTACGAGCAGTACTTC. Translating it yields CASSGGGRPYEQYF.